This T cell receptor (beta chain) was identified during a study of blood T cell repertoires in COVID-19. About the study: Sources were T cells, B-cell-depleted T cells, or PBMCs; the material itself was cDNA or gDNA.

The CDR3 totals 17 residues. Authors' data handling: Nucleated cell counts were estimated from reference gene primer amplification. Using immunoSEQ multiplex PCR, the repertoire was profiled, and TCRdb retains in-frame clones only, with some absent. The D gene and trimming were derived from the DNA, and the V and J assignments and clone size from that table. Of 150,000 to 200,000 clones listed, 75% to 90% are singletons. The receptor was derived from a man aged 60 to 75 with acute or convalescent COVID-19. The material sequenced was peripheral blood. The chain uses TRBV1 and TRBJ2-2; the D call of TRBD2 is as the table states it, not checked on the DNA. TRBV1 is labeled a pseudogene. CDR3 sequence reads: CTSSQDGRGRYTGELFF. CDR3 bases: TGCACCAGCAGCCAAGATGGGCGCGGGAGGTACACCGGGGAGCTGTTTTTT.